Given below is one T cell receptor beta chain in context. The data were obtained in a study of T cell changes during pregnancy in multiple sclerosis. V was cut by 3 bases and J by 2 bases, with 10 bases left in between. The CDR3 is 14 residues long. The germline V gene has CDR1 SGHAT and CDR2 FQNNGV. Generated by immunoSEQ multiplex PCR, the TCRdb table keeps only in-frame clones and is missing some. Among roughly 49,000 clones listed, nearly 95% were seen once. The chain carries TRBV11-2 and TRBJ1-2, with a tentative D call TRBD1 (6 bases). This material consisted of CD4+ T cells from peripheral blood mononuclear cells, taken in the second trimester of pregnancy. The source is a female donor with multiple sclerosis, enrolled in a pregnancy study. For the CDR3, the DNA is TGTGCCAGCAGCTTCCGACAGGAAAACTATGGCTACACCTTC. Amino acid sequence: CASSFRQENYGYTF.